The clone carrying this T cell receptor (beta chain) was found a few times. Antigen: not known. Germline CDR1 is MGHRA and CDR2 is YSYEKL. With 0 bases clipped from V and 2 bases from J, the junction kept 8 bases outside the gene matches. The CDR3 length is 18 residues. Orbital computed tomography, together with clinical symptoms, serum thyroxine, TRAb and thyroid ultrasound, was used for diagnosis. The data are from a study of Graves' ophthalmopathy and Graves' hyperthyroidism. Study-level points and caveats: Forecasting of ophthalmopathy progression by the model achieved about 69% sensitivity and approximately 72% specificity.

The TCR beta CDR3 regions underwent amplification from RNA transcripts. The workflow started with a first-round RT-PCR run with HTBI primers and then moved on to a second-round multiplex PCR. TCRdb recomputed calls from the multiplex PCR reads with MiXCR, one row per CDR3 protein. This sample has around 660,000 distinct CDR3 sequences, with over 40% found just once. The sequence was obtained from an adult man with Graves' ophthalmopathy. The chain couples TRBV4-1 to TRBJ2-2; 8 nucleotides agree with TRBD2. The specimen was peripheral blood. CDR3 in amino acids: CASSQDLVAGGNTGELFF. The CDR3 DNA reads TGCGCCAGCAGCCAAGATCTTGTTGCGGGAGGAAACACCGGGGAGCTGTTTTTT.